The 9 T cell receptor beta chains below come from one sample, sequenced in a study of blood T cell repertoires in COVID-19. Profiled with immunoSEQ multiplex PCR; TCRdb holds only in-frame clones, not every one. The table has some 180,000 clones, roughly 80% seen once; the top ten hold 13% to 15%. The specimen sequenced was PBMCs or T cells enriched from blood (not recorded which). All receptors come from a man aged 60 to 75 who had been exposed to COVID-19.

The chain has TRBV12-3 or TRBV12-4 and TRBJ1-2; 9 nucleotides align to TRBD1. The CDR3 totals 13 residues. V lost 7 bases to trimming and J lost 8 bases; unmatched junction nucleotides: 8. This chain's CDR3 is CASTSGTGFGYTF. For the CDR3, the DNA is TGTGCCAGCACCTCCGGGACAGGGTTCGGCTACACCTTC.

J is TRBJ1-1 and V is TRBV27; possible D gene TRBD1, 6 bases. The V and J ends lost 6 bases and 4 bases respectively, with 12 bases between them. The CDR3 runs 13 residues. Germline CDR1 MNHEY, CDR2 SMNVEV (reference sequence). CDR3 coding DNA: TGTGCCAGCAGGAAACAGGGATTCACTGAAGCTTTCTTT. This encodes CASRKQGFTEAFF.

V usage is TRBV29-1 and J usage is TRBJ2-3; D might be TRBD2 (5 bases). Germline values: CDR1 SQVTM, CDR2 ANQGSEA. The CDR3 length is 13 residues. Between the trimmed V and J ends, which lost 1 base and 2 bases, there was a span of 7 bases. CDR3 residues: CSVEAGNTDTQYF. The DNA for the CDR3 is TGCAGCGTTGAAGCGGGGAACACAGATACGCAGTATTTT.

The chain uses TRBV6-2 or TRBV6-3 and TRBJ2-7, with 10 bases identical to TRBD2. CDR1 and CDR2 from the germline V gene are MNHEY and SVGEGT. CDR3 size: 14 residues. The ends lost 2 bases at V and 4 bases at J; junction bases unmatched: 2. CDR3: CASSYPSGRYEQYF. The CDR3 DNA reads TGTGCCAGCAGTTACCCTAGCGGGAGATACGAGCAGTACTTC.

The chain couples TRBV29-1 to TRBJ1-3, with 8 nucleotides matching TRBD1. Unmatched junction bases numbered 2, after V lost 7 bases and J lost 0 bases. The CDR3 runs 13 residues. Germline CDR1 is SQVTM and CDR2 is ANQGSEA. CDR3 sequence: CSADRGSGNTIYF. CDR3 DNA: TGCAGCGCCGACAGGGGCTCTGGAAACACCATATATTTT.

This chain links TRBV19 with TRBJ2-7, with 7 positions matching TRBD1. The CDR3 extends over 14 amino acids. Germline-derived CDR1 and CDR2 are LNHDA and SQIVND (reference sequence). Germline trimming cut 1 base from V and 5 bases from J; bases unmatched to any gene: 5. DNA for the CDR3: TGTGCCAGTAGTATAGGGGCCCAGGGGGACGAGCAGTACTTC. Amino acids: CASSIGAQGDEQYF.

V is TRBV24-1 and J is TRBJ1-5; D is possibly TRBD1 (5 bases). The V gene's germline CDR1 is KGHDR and CDR2 SFDVKD. Trimming took off 2 bases at V and 6 bases at J, with 13 bases between the two ends. This CDR3 is 15 amino acids long. CDR3 in DNA: TGTGCCACCAGTGATTCGTCAGGGAGGGGTCAGCCCCAGCATTTT. Its protein product is CATSDSSGRGQPQHF.

The chain links TRBV19 to TRBJ2-5, with TRBD2 matching over 12 bases. Trimming cost V 10 bases and J 4 bases; bases outside gene matches: 10. In germline, CDR1 is LNHDA, CDR2 SQIVND (reference sequence). The CDR3 spans 15 residues. CDR3 nucleotide sequence: TGTGCCACCCGAAGACTAGCGGGAGACGGAGAGACCCAGTACTTC. Encoded protein: CATRRLAGDGETQYF. The full variable domain, its missing parts supplied by reference TRBV19 and TRBJ2-5, is DGGITQSPKYLFRKEGQNVTLSCEQNLNHDAMYWYRQDPGQGLRLIYYSQIVNDFQKGDIAEGYSVSREKKESFPLTVTSAQKNPTAFYLCATRRLAGDGETQYFGPGTRLLVL.

This chain connects TRBV28 to TRBJ1-1; TRBD1 might be the D (5 bases). From germline, CDR1 is MDHEN and CDR2 SYDVKM. V was cut by 2 bases and J by 12 bases, with 13 bases left in between. The CDR3 totals 12 residues. In nucleotides, the CDR3 is TGTGCCAGCAGTTTACTGCGGGGGGGAACTTTCTTT. Its protein is CASSLLRGGTFF.